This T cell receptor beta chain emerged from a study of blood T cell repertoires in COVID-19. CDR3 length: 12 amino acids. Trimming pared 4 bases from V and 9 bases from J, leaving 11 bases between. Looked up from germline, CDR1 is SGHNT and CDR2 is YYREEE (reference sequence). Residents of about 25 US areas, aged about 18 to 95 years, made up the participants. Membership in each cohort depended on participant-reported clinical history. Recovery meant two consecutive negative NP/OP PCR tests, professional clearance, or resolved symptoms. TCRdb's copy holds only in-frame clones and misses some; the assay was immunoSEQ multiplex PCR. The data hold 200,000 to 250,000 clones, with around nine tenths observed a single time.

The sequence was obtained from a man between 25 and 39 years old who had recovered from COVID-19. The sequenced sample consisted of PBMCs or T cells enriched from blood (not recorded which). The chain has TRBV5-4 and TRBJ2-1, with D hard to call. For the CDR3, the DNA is TGTGCCAGCAGCCCTGACCGGGTTGAGCAGTTCTTC. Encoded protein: CASSPDRVEQFF.